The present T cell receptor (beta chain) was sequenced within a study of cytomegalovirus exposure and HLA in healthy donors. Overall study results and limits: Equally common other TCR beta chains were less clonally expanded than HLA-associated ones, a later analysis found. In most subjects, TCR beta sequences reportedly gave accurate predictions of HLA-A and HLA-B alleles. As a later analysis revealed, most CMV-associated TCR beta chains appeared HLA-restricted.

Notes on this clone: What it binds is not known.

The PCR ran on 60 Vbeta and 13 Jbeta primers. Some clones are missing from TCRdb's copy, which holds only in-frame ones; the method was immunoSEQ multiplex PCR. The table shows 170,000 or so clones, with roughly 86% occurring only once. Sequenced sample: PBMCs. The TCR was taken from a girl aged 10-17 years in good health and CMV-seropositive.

The CDR3 DNA follows: TGTGCCAGCAGCTCCGAGGTGGGGCAGGGATATGGCTACACCTTC. Translating gives CASSSEVGQGYGYTF. This chain uses TRBV7-9 with TRBJ1-2; tentative D call: TRBD1 (5 bases). Germline V gives CDR1 SEHNR, CDR2 FQNEAQ (reference sequence). This CDR3 comprises 15 residues. Trimming cost V 4 bases and J 5 bases, with 17 bases left between them. The whole variable domain, filled in from reference TRBV7-9 and TRBJ1-2, reads DTGVSQNPRHKITKRGQNVTFRCDPISEHNRLYWYRQTLGQGPEFLTYFQNEAQLEKSRLLSDRFSAERPKGSFSTLEIQRTEQGDSAMYLCASSSEVGQGYGYTFGSGTRLTVV.